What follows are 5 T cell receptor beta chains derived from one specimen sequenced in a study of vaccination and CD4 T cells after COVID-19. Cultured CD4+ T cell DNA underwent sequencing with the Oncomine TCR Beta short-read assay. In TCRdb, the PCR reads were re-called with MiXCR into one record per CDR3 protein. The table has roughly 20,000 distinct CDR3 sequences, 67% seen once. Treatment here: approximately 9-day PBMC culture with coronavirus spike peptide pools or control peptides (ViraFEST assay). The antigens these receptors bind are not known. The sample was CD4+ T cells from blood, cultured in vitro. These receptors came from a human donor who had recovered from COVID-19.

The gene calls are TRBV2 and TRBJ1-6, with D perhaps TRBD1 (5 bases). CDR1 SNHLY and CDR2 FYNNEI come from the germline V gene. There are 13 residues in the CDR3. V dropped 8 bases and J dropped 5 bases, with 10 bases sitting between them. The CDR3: CASAGTDNSPLHF. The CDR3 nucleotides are TGTGCCAGCGCGGGGACGGATAATTCACCCCTCCACTTT.

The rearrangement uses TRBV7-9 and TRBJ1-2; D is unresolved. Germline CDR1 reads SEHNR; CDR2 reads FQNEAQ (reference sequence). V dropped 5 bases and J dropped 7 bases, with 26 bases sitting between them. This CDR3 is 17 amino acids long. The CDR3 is CASSAYDDVGRGGGYTF. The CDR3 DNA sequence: TGTGCCAGCAGCGCTTACGACGACGTGGGGAGAGGAGGTGGCTACACCTTC.

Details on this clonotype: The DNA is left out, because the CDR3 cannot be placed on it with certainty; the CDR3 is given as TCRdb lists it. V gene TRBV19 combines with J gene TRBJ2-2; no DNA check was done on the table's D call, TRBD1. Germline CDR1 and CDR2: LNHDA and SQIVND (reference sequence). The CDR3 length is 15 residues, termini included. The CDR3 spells CASTSDRTNTGELFF.

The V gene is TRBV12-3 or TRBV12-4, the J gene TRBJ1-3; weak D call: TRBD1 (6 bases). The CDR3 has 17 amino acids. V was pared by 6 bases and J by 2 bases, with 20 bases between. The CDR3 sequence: CASRHPGGGGAGNTIYF. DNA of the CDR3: TGTGCCAGCAGGCACCCCGGGGGAGGGGGGGCTGGAAACACCATATATTTT.

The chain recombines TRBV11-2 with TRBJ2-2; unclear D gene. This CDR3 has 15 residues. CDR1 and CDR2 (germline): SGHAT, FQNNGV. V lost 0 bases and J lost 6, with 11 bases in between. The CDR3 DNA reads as TGTGCCAGCAGCTTAGAATCCCTTAGGGCCGGGGAGCTGTTTTTT. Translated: CASSLESLRAGELFF.